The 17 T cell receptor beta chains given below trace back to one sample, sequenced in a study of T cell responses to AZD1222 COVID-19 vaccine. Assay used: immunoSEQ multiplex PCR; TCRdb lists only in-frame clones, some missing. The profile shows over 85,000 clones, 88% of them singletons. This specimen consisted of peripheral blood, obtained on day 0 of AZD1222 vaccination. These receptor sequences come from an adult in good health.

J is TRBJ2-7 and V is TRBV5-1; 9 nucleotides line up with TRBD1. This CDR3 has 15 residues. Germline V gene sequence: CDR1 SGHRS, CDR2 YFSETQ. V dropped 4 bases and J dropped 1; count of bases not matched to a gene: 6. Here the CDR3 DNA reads TGCGCCAGCAGCGCCGGACAGGGGTTTTCCTACGAGCAGTACTTC. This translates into CASSAGQGFSYEQYF.

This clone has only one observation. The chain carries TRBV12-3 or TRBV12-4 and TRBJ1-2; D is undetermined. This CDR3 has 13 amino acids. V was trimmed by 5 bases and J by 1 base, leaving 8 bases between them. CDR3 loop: CASSLTDNYGYTF. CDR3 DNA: TGTGCCAGCAGTCTTACAGATAACTATGGCTACACCTTC.

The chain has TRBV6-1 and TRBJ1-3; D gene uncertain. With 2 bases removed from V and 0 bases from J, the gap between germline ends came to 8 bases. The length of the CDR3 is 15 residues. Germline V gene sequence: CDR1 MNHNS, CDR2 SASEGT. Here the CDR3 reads CASSERAVSGNTIYF. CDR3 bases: TGTGCCAGCAGTGAACGGGCAGTCTCTGGAAACACCATATATTTT.

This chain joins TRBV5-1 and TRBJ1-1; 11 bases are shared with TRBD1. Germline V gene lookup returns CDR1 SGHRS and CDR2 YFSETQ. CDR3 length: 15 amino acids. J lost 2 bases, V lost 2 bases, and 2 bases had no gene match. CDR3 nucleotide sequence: TGCGCCAGCAGCTTTTGGACAGGGGGCAACACTGAAGCTTTCTTT. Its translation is CASSFWTGGNTEAFF.

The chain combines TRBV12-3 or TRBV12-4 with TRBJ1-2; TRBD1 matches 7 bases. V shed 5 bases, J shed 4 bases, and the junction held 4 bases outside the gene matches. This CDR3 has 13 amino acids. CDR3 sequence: CASSPGQSYGYTF. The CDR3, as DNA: TGTGCCAGCAGTCCGGGACAGTCCTATGGCTACACCTTC.

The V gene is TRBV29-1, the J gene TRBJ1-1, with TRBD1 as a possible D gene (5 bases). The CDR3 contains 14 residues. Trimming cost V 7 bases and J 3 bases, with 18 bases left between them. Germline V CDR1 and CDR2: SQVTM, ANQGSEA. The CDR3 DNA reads TGCAGCGCTGCCGGGGCTAGCGATGACACTGAAGCTTTCTTT. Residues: CSAAGASDDTEAFF.

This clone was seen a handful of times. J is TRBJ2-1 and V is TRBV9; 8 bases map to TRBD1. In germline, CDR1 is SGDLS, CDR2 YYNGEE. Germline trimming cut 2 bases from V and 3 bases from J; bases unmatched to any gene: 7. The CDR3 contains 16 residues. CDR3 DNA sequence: TGTGCCAGCAGCGTTGGACAGGGTGGCGGCTACAATGAGCAGTTCTTC. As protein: CASSVGQGGGYNEQFF.

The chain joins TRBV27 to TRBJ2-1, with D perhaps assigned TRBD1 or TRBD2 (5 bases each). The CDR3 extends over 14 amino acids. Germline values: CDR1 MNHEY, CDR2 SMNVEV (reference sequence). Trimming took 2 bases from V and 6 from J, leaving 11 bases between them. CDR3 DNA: TGTGCCAGCAGTTTACGAGGGGTCAGCAATGAGCAGTTCTTC. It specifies CASSLRGVSNEQFF.

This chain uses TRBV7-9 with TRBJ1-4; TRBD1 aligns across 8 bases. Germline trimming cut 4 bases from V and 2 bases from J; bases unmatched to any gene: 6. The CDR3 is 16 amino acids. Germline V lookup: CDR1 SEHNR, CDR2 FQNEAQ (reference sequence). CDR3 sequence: CASSSSRTGTNEKLFF. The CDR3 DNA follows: TGTGCCAGCAGCTCCTCCCGGACAGGGACTAATGAAAAACTGTTTTTT.

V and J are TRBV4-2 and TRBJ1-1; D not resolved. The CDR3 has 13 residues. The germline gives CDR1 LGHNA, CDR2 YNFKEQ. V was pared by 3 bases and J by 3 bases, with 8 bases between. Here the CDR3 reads CASSQERDTEAFF. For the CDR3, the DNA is TGTGCCAGCAGCCAGGAACGGGACACTGAAGCTTTCTTT.

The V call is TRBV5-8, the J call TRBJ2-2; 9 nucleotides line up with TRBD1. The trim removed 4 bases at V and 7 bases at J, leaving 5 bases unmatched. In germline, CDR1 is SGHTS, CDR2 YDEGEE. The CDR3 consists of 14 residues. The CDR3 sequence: CASSVRTGVGELFF. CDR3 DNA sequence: TGTGCCAGCAGCGTACGGACAGGGGTCGGGGAGCTGTTTTTT.

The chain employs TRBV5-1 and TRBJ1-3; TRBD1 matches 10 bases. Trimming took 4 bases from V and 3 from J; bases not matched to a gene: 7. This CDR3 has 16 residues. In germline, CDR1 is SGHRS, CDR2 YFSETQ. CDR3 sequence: CASSLQTGGVGNTIYF. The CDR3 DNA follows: TGCGCCAGCAGCCTCCAGACAGGGGGCGTTGGAAACACCATATATTTT.

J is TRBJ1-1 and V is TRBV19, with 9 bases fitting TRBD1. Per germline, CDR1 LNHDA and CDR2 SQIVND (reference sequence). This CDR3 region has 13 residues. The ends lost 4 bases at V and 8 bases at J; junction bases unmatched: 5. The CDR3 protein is CASSTTGGSEAFF. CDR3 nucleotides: TGTGCCAGTAGTACGACAGGGGGATCCGAAGCTTTCTTT. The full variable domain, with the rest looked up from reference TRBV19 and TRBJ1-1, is DGGITQSPKYLFRKEGQNVTLSCEQNLNHDAMYWYRQDPGQGLRLIYYSQIVNDFQKGDIAEGYSVSREKKESFPLTVTSAQKNPTAFYLCASSTTGGSEAFFGQGTRLTVV.

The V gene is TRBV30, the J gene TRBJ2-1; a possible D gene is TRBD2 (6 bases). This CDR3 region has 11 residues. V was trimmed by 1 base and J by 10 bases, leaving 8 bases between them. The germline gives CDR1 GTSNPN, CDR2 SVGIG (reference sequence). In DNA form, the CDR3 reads TGTGCCTGGAGTGCGGGGGTGGAGCAGTTCTTC. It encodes CAWSAGVEQFF.

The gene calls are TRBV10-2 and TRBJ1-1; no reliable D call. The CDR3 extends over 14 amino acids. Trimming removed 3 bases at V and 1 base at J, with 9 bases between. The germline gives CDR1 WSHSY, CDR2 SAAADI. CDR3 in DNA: TGCGCCAGCAGTGATGCAGGTGGGAACACTGAAGCTTTCTTT. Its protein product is CASSDAGGNTEAFF.

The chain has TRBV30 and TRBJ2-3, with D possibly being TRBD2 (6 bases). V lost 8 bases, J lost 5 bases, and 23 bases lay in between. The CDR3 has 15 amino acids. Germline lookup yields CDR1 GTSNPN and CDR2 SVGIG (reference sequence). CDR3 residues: CAIGLGSGAGDTQYF. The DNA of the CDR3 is TGTGCCATAGGCCTGGGTAGCGGAGCCGGAGATACGCAGTATTTT.

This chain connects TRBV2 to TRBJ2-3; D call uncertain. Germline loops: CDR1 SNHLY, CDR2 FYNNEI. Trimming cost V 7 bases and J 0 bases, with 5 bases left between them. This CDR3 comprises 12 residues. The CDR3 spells CASTNSTDTQYF. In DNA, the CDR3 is TGTGCCAGCACGAATAGCACAGATACGCAGTATTTT.